The 28 T cell receptor beta chains below all came from one sample that was sequenced in a study of blood T cell repertoires in COVID-19. Only in-frame clones appear in the TCRdb table, and some are missing; sequencing was by immunoSEQ multiplex PCR. The table includes about 110,000 clones, 76% detected once. The specimen sequenced was peripheral blood. Every receptor here comes from a woman of 80 years or more with acute or convalescent COVID-19.

For the CDR3, the DNA is TGTGCCAGTAGTGAAGCGAACACAGATACGCAGTATTTT. Its translation: CASSEANTDTQYF. The gene calls are TRBV19 and TRBJ2-3; D is uncertain. V was trimmed by 5 bases and J by 2 bases, leaving 8 bases between them. There are 13 residues in the CDR3. The germline V gene encodes CDR1 LNHDA and CDR2 SQIVND (reference sequence). The entire variable domain, with the rest obtained from reference TRBV19 and TRBJ2-3, is as follows: DGGITQSPKYLFRKEGQNVTLSCEQNLNHDAMYWYRQDPGQGLRLIYYSQIVNDFQKGDIAEGYSVSREKKESFPLTVTSAQKNPTAFYLCASSEANTDTQYFGPGTRLTVL.

This sequence joins TRBV18 and TRBJ2-3; the D gene is possibly TRBD1 (6 bases). Germline-derived CDR1 and CDR2 are KGHSH and LQKENI. There are 15 residues in the CDR3. V lost 6 bases and J lost 5, with 18 bases in between. This CDR3 is CASSLNGVRGDTQYF. The CDR3 nucleotides are TGTGCCAGCTCCCTGAACGGCGTCAGGGGAGATACGCAGTATTTT.

The chain recombines TRBV5-8 with TRBJ2-5; no clear D. The CDR3 consists of 18 residues. V dropped 4 bases and J dropped 5 bases, with 27 bases sitting between them. CDR1 and CDR2 (germline): SGHTS, YDEGEE. The chain's CDR3 is CASSRPDPRVLPGETQYF. CDR3 DNA sequence: TGTGCCAGCAGCCGACCCGACCCCCGGGTTCTGCCCGGGGAGACCCAGTACTTC.

The chain couples TRBV5-1 to TRBJ2-7, with 11 bases lining up with TRBD2. Germline V gene data show CDR1 as SGHRS and CDR2 as YFSETQ. Trimming took 0 bases from V and 5 from J; bases not matched to a gene: 10. This CDR3 has 17 residues. CDR3 sequence reads: CASSLGGTSGSTDEQYF. The CDR3 region has the DNA TGCGCCAGCAGCTTGGGGGGTACTAGCGGGAGTACAGACGAGCAGTACTTC.

The gene calls are TRBV24-1 and TRBJ2-1, with a possible D match to TRBD2 (8 bases). The ends were cut back, 3 bases at V and 7 bases at J, with 18 bases in the middle. The CDR3 is 16 residues long. Germline V gives CDR1 KGHDR, CDR2 SFDVKD. CDR3 sequence: CATSDGGGSRGNEQFF. As DNA, the CDR3 is TGTGCCACCAGTGATGGCGGGGGGTCCAGGGGGAATGAGCAGTTCTTC.

This chain connects TRBV2 to TRBJ2-5, with TRBD1 identical over 9 bases. This CDR3 is 13 amino acids long. After removal of 7 bases from V and 9 bases from J, the junction contained 9 bases not matched to a gene. Germline CDR1 and CDR2: SNHLY and FYNNEI. CDR3 loop: CASTGETGGSQYF. Here the CDR3 DNA reads TGTGCCAGCACCGGGGAGACAGGGGGGTCCCAGTACTTC.

In this sample, this clone turned up many times. The rearrangement uses TRBV30 and TRBJ1-2; TRBD1 might be the D (6 bases). Germline CDR1 reads GTSNPN; CDR2 reads SVGIG (reference sequence). This CDR3 contains 12 residues. V was trimmed by 1 base and J by 8 bases, leaving 11 bases between them. The CDR3, as DNA: TGTGCCTGGAGTGAGGGGGTCTGGGGCTACACCTTC. This gives the protein CAWSEGVWGYTF.

The J gene is TRBJ1-1, the V gene TRBV9; weak D call: TRBD1 (5 bases). CDR3 length: 16 amino acids. Germline CDR1 is SGDLS and CDR2 is YYNGEE. V dropped 0 bases and J dropped 1 base, with 13 bases sitting between them. The CDR3 nucleotides read TGTGCCAGCAGCGTAGCTACGACAGTTGGGAACACTGAAGCTTTCTTT. It encodes CASSVATTVGNTEAFF.

The chain employs TRBV4-1 and TRBJ2-7; 9 bases fit TRBD1. J gave up 4 bases and V 5 bases, and 9 bases lay outside the gene matches. Germline V CDR1 and CDR2: MGHRA, YSYEKL. The CDR3 length is 15 residues. The CDR3 loop is CASSSPGQGLYEQYF. CDR3 DNA: TGCGCCAGCAGCTCCCCGGGACAGGGTTTGTACGAGCAGTACTTC.

V is TRBV30 and J is TRBJ2-7, with 8 bases that match TRBD1. This CDR3 contains 11 residues. The germline CDR1 and CDR2 sequences are GTSNPN and SVGIG (reference sequence). V shed 5 bases and J 4 bases; nucleotides not matched to a gene: 1. The CDR3 is CAWDRGYEQYF. Here the CDR3 DNA reads TGTGCCTGGGACAGGGGATACGAGCAGTACTTC.

The chain carries TRBV6-6 and TRBJ1-2; 8 nucleotides align to TRBD1. Trimming took 6 bases from V and 7 from J; bases not matched to a gene: 16. Germline-derived CDR1 and CDR2 are MNHNY and SVGAGI (reference sequence). CDR3 length: 16 amino acids. The CDR3 loop reads CASSARKGQGSGGYTF. In DNA, the CDR3 is TGTGCCAGCAGCGCCAGAAAAGGACAGGGTAGTGGTGGCTACACCTTC.

The rearrangement joins TRBV12-3 or TRBV12-4 to TRBJ1-2; D gene uncertain. CDR3 length: 12 residues. V shed 3 bases and J shed 5 bases, with 7 bases lying between them. CDR3 nucleotides: TGTGCCAGCAGTTTCAGGCAGTATGGCTACACCTTC. It yields the protein CASSFRQYGYTF.

V is TRBV15 and J is TRBJ2-3, with D uncertain. The ends were cut back, 2 bases at V and 4 bases at J, with 7 bases in the middle. Per germline, CDR1 LNHNV and CDR2 YYDKDF (reference sequence). The length of the CDR3 is 13 residues. CDR3 loop: CATSRNSPDTQYF. Here the CDR3 DNA reads TGTGCCACCAGCAGAAATAGCCCAGATACGCAGTATTTT.

The chain has TRBV30 and TRBJ1-1; no clear D gene. CDR1 is GTSNPN, CDR2 SVGIG, per germline (reference sequence). V gave up 0 bases and J gave up 7 bases, with 15 bases separating them. The CDR3 has 14 residues. This CDR3 is CAWSVAGFHIEAFF. CDR3 nucleotide sequence: TGTGCCTGGAGTGTTGCGGGGTTCCATATTGAAGCTTTCTTT.

This chain links TRBV5-1 with TRBJ2-7; no clear D. CDR3 length: 14 amino acids. Trimming removed 6 bases at V and 0 bases at J, with 13 bases between. Germline V gene sequence: CDR1 SGHRS, CDR2 YFSETQ. In DNA, the CDR3 is TGCGCCAGCACCCTTAGTGGTACCTCCTACGAGCAGTACTTC. Amino acids: CASTLSGTSYEQYF.

This clone was recorded once. The V and J genes are TRBV30 and TRBJ1-2; D remains unclear. The CDR3 sequence is 13 residues long. Germline loops: CDR1 GTSNPN, CDR2 SVGIG (reference sequence). The V gene lost 0 bases and the J gene lost 13 bases, with 18 bases spanning the gap. The CDR3 region has the DNA TGTGCCTGGAGTGTAGCTGTGGGGAGGATAAGCACCTTC. Residues: CAWSVAVGRISTF.

The genes are TRBV28 and TRBJ1-5; D may be TRBD1 (5 bases). Trimming removed 3 bases at V and 4 bases at J, with 13 bases between. The CDR3 has 15 residues. The V gene's germline CDR1 is MDHEN and CDR2 SYDVKM. The CDR3 region has the DNA TGTGCCAGCAGTTTGGGGGGGTACCTTAATCAGCCCCAGCATTTT. It specifies CASSLGGYLNQPQHF. Drawing the rest from reference TRBV28 and TRBJ1-5, the complete variable domain is DVKVTQSSRYLVKRTGEKVFLECVQDMDHENMFWYRQDPGLGLRLIYFSYDVKMKEKGDIPEGYSVSREKKERFSLILESASTNQTSMYLCASSLGGYLNQPQHFGDGTRLSIL.

The chain carries TRBV5-1 and TRBJ2-1, with D possibly matching TRBD2 (6 bases). V shed 2 bases and J shed 3 bases, with 12 bases lying between them. Germline CDR1 reads SGHRS; CDR2 reads YFSETQ. This CDR3 region has 15 residues. CDR3: CASSLGGRYYNEQFF. CDR3 bases: TGCGCCAGCAGCTTAGGAGGGAGGTACTACAATGAGCAGTTCTTC.

The chain has TRBV9 and TRBJ1-3; TRBD1 is a possible D gene (5 bases). Germline CDR1 SGDLS, CDR2 YYNGEE. V was clipped by 0 bases and J by 3 bases, with 7 bases between them. The CDR3 is 14 amino acids. CDR3 coding DNA: TGTGCCAGCAGCGTAGCCCAGGGTGGAAACACCATATATTTT. Protein: CASSVAQGGNTIYF.

The chain couples TRBV12-3 or TRBV12-4 to TRBJ1-1; no reliable D call. The CDR3 runs to 13 residues. Trimming stripped 2 bases from V and 1 base from J, with 5 bases between. This chain's CDR3 is CASSLQENTEAFF. The CDR3 DNA reads TGTGCCAGCAGTTTACAGGAGAACACTGAAGCTTTCTTT.

This clone was counted a few times. The chain employs TRBV11-2 and TRBJ2-1; no clear D. Germline-derived CDR1 and CDR2 are SGHAT and FQNNGV. The CDR3 is 17 residues long. Trimming left V 2 bases short and J 3 bases short, with 17 bases between. This CDR3 reads CASSLLRRQERYNEQFF. CDR3 bases: TGTGCCAGCAGCTTACTACGACGTCAGGAACGCTACAATGAGCAGTTCTTC.

V is TRBV10-3 and J is TRBJ2-3; D perhaps matches TRBD2 (6 bases). The CDR3 spans 14 residues. Germline loops: CDR1 ENHRY, CDR2 SYGVKD. V was shortened by 4 bases and J by 4 bases, with 12 bases between the two germline ends. The CDR3 here is CAISVAGRSDTQYF. The CDR3 DNA is TGTGCCATCAGTGTTGCGGGAAGGTCAGATACGCAGTATTTT.

The V call is TRBV19, the J call TRBJ1-2; 8 positions agree with TRBD1. Germline CDR1 is LNHDA and CDR2 is SQIVND (reference sequence). V gave up 6 bases and J gave up 4 bases; unmatched junction bases: 7. The CDR3 extends over 14 amino acids. In DNA form, the CDR3 reads TGTGCCAGTAGCCTACAGGGGGGTGGCTATGGCTACACCTTC. This gives the protein CASSLQGGGYGYTF. Drawing the rest from reference TRBV19 and TRBJ1-2, the complete variable domain is DGGITQSPKYLFRKEGQNVTLSCEQNLNHDAMYWYRQDPGQGLRLIYYSQIVNDFQKGDIAEGYSVSREKKESFPLTVTSAQKNPTAFYLCASSLQGGGYGYTFGSGTRLTVV.

This clone came up a few times. The V and J genes are TRBV2 and TRBJ2-2; no reliable D call. The CDR3 is 13 amino acids. Germline lookup yields CDR1 SNHLY and CDR2 FYNNEI. V dropped 2 bases and J dropped 4 bases, with 5 bases sitting between them. The CDR3, as DNA: TGTGCCAGCAGTGAATCTAGCACCGGGGAGCTGTTTTTT. It translates to CASSESSTGELFF.

V usage is TRBV7-9 and J usage is TRBJ2-1, with 9 bases identical to TRBD2. The CDR3 is 14 amino acids. Looked up from germline, CDR1 is SEHNR and CDR2 is FQNEAQ (reference sequence). V lost 2 bases to trimming and J lost 6 bases; unmatched junction nucleotides: 2. In nucleotides, the CDR3 is TGTGCCAGCAGCTTACGGACTAGCGTCAATGAGCAGTTCTTC. This translates into CASSLRTSVNEQFF. The variable domain in full, completed from reference TRBV7-9 and TRBJ2-1, reads DTGVSQNPRHKITKRGQNVTFRCDPISEHNRLYWYRQTLGQGPEFLTYFQNEAQLEKSRLLSDRFSAERPKGSFSTLEIQRTEQGDSAMYLCASSLRTSVNEQFFGPGTRLTVL.

This clone was found once. The J gene is TRBJ1-4, the V gene TRBV5-1; TRBD1 aligns across 7 bases. The CDR3 contains 13 residues. The V and J ends lost 4 bases and 12 bases, in that order; junction bases with no gene match: 9. CDR1 is SGHRS, CDR2 YFSETQ, per germline. CDR3 sequence reads: CASSLTTGFELFF. DNA for the CDR3: TGCGCCAGCAGCCTTACGACAGGGTTTGAACTGTTTTTT.

The CDR3: CASSFAGTYEQYF. CDR3 in DNA: TGTGCCAGCAGCTTTGCAGGAACCTACGAGCAGTACTTC. This chain connects TRBV5-5 to TRBJ2-7; D uncertain. The CDR3 length is 13 residues. Germline loops: CDR1 SGHKS, CDR2 YYEKEE (reference sequence). Trimming removed 2 bases at V and 2 bases at J, with 8 bases between.

This clone was seen a handful of times. This chain uses TRBV30 with TRBJ1-1; D is perhaps TRBD1 (6 bases). CDR3 length: 13 residues. Per germline, CDR1 GTSNPN and CDR2 SVGIG (reference sequence). V shed 0 bases and J shed 5 bases, with 10 bases lying between them. The CDR3 DNA follows: TGTGCCTGGAGTGTAGAGAGGGGGACTGAAGCTTTCTTT. Amino acids: CAWSVERGTEAFF.